The next 32 T cell receptor beta chains were all read from a single sample in a study of CD8+ T cells in alopecia areata. TCR sequencing used cDNA made by reverse transcription of extracted RNA. Profiling relied on immunoSEQ multiplex PCR, and the TCRdb table lists in-frame clones only, not all of them. Of some 100,000 clones listed, around two fifths are singletons. The sample comprised CD4+ T cells sorted from blood. The receptors were gathered from a human donor with alopecia areata.

This clone turned up a few times. The J gene is TRBJ1-1, the V gene TRBV29-1; D not certain. The CDR3 has 15 amino acids. The V and J ends lost 5 bases and 3 bases respectively, with 19 bases between them. CDR1 and CDR2 (germline): SQVTM, ANQGSEA. CDR3 bases: TGCAGCGTTCGCCCCAAAGGGTGGGATGACACTGAAGCTTTCTTT. This translates into CSVRPKGWDDTEAFF.

This clone was observed a handful of times. The rearrangement joins TRBV29-1 to TRBJ2-5, with D possibly being TRBD2 (6 bases). The CDR3 runs to 10 residues. CDR1 is SQVTM, CDR2 ANQGSEA, per germline. With 7 bases removed from V and 4 bases from J, the gap between germline ends came to 7 bases. The CDR3 sequence is CSAGGETQYF. DNA of the CDR3: TGCAGCGCCGGGGGAGAGACCCAGTACTTC.

The J gene is TRBJ1-1, the V gene TRBV14; D is ambiguous. Germline V gives CDR1 SGHDN, CDR2 FVKESK. V lost 0 bases to trimming and J lost 4 bases, with 9 bases between them. The CDR3 runs to 14 residues. For the CDR3, the DNA is TGTGCCAGCAGCCAAGACCTTCGGAGCACTGAAGCTTTCTTT. Translating gives CASSQDLRSTEAFF.

The chain couples TRBV7-9 to TRBJ1-3; no reliable D call. Germline V gives CDR1 SEHNR, CDR2 FQNEAQ (reference sequence). Trimming shortened V by 5 bases and J by 1 base, and 9 bases separated the two germline ends. The CDR3 runs 14 residues. The CDR3 here is CASSQMVSGNTIYF. CDR3 nucleotide sequence: TGTGCCAGCAGCCAGATGGTTTCTGGAAACACCATATATTTT.

This chain uses TRBV2 with TRBJ2-3; 12 bases align to TRBD2. J lost 5 bases, V lost 4 bases, and 1 base had no gene match. The CDR3 runs 14 residues. Germline V gene sequence: CDR1 SNHLY, CDR2 FYNNEI. The CDR3 sequence is CASSALAGGDTQYF. CDR3 sequence (DNA): TGTGCCAGCAGTGCACTAGCGGGGGGAGATACGCAGTATTTT.

This clone has a handful of counts. The chain has TRBV7-3 and TRBJ2-1; TRBD1 might be the D (5 bases). The CDR3 is made up of 15 amino acids. The V end lost 2 bases, the J end lost 6 bases, and 14 bases lay between the germline ends. Germline V gene data show CDR1 as SGHTA and CDR2 as FQGTGA. The CDR3, as DNA: TGTGCCAGCAGCTTATACCCAGGGTTAAGCAATGAGCAGTTCTTC. It is translated as CASSLYPGLSNEQFF.

The chain has TRBV2 and TRBJ1-1, with D perhaps matching TRBD1 (5 bases). This CDR3 spans 13 amino acids. V dropped 4 bases and J dropped 5 bases, with 11 bases sitting between them. CDR1 and CDR2 from the germline V gene are SNHLY and FYNNEI. For the CDR3, the DNA is TGTGCCAGCAGTGTGGGGCGGAGTACTGAAGCTTTCTTT. Amino acids: CASSVGRSTEAFF. Drawing the rest from reference TRBV2 and TRBJ1-1, the complete variable domain is EPEVTQTPSHQVTQMGQEVILRCVPISNHLYFYWYRQILGQKVEFLVSFYNNEISEKSEIFDDQFSVERPDGSNFTLKIRSTKLEDSAMYFCASSVGRSTEAFFGQGTRLTVV.

The chain uses TRBV5-1 and TRBJ2-3; D gene uncertain. V was trimmed by 4 bases and J by 2 bases, leaving 14 bases between them. Germline CDR1 is SGHRS and CDR2 is YFSETQ. The CDR3 has 15 residues. The DNA for the CDR3 is TGCGCCAGCAGCGTGGGCCGTCCGAACACAGATACGCAGTATTTT. This translates into CASSVGRPNTDTQYF.

This clone was picked up a small number of times. This chain links TRBV29-1 with TRBJ1-1, with D uncertain. Germline CDR1 and CDR2: SQVTM and ANQGSEA. The CDR3 has 12 amino acids. Trimming removed 4 bases from V and 1 base from J, with 7 bases in between. DNA for the CDR3: TGCAGCGTTGTAGTGGGGAACACTGAAGCTTTCTTT. Protein: CSVVVGNTEAFF.

This chain uses TRBV18 with TRBJ1-1; unclear D gene. V dropped 2 bases and J dropped 5 bases, with 15 bases sitting between them. The CDR3 is 15 amino acids. Germline assignment: CDR1 KGHSH and CDR2 LQKENI. CDR3 sequence (DNA): TGTGCCAGCTCACCATCCGAGGCAATCGGGACTGAAGCTTTCTTT. Translating gives CASSPSEAIGTEAFF.

The rearrangement links TRBV7-3 to TRBJ1-1; D unresolved. Trimming cost V 2 bases and J 1 base, with 5 bases left between them. Germline lookup yields CDR1 SGHTA and CDR2 FQGTGA. CDR3 size: 13 residues. DNA of the CDR3: TGTGCCAGCAGCTTAGCAGAGAACACTGAAGCTTTCTTT. Translation: CASSLAENTEAFF.

Only a few counts were recorded for this clone. The rearrangement links TRBV15 to TRBJ2-7; possible D gene TRBD1, 6 bases. In germline, CDR1 is LNHNV, CDR2 YYDKDF (reference sequence). This CDR3 contains 14 residues. Trimming shortened V by 3 bases and J by 4 bases, and 13 bases separated the two germline ends. The CDR3 DNA reads TGTGCCACCAGCAGGGACAGATCTAGGTACGAGCAGTACTTC. Its protein product is CATSRDRSRYEQYF.

A few counts support this clone. The chain has TRBV7-9 and TRBJ2-7, with 8 bases aligning to TRBD2. CDR1 and CDR2 (germline): SEHNR, FQNEAQ (reference sequence). V lost 1 base, J lost 3 bases, and 2 bases stayed unmatched. The CDR3 sequence is 14 residues long. This chain's CDR3 is CASSLERGSYEQYF. The CDR3 region has the DNA TGTGCCAGCAGCTTAGAGCGGGGGAGCTACGAGCAGTACTTC.

This clone was seen a few times. This chain uses TRBV27 with TRBJ2-7; 12 nucleotides agree with TRBD2. Trimming cost V 4 bases and J 3 bases; bases outside gene matches: 4. CDR3 size: 15 residues. Germline CDR1 reads MNHEY; CDR2 reads SMNVEV (reference sequence). CDR3 region: CASSSPTSGSYEQYF. CDR3 in DNA: TGTGCCAGCAGTTCCCCGACTAGCGGGAGCTACGAGCAGTACTTC.

The V and J genes are TRBV7-9 and TRBJ1-1, with TRBD1 as a possible D gene (5 bases). Germline V CDR1 and CDR2: SEHNR, FQNEAQ (reference sequence). The germline V and J ends were trimmed by 1 base and 3 bases, with 12 bases remaining between them. The CDR3 is 15 residues long. The CDR3 DNA reads as TGTGCCAGCAGCTTAGGGAACCTAGGGGACACTGAAGCTTTCTTT. Amino acid sequence: CASSLGNLGDTEAFF.

The chain is built from TRBV5-1 and TRBJ1-4; D is undetermined. Germline CDR1 and CDR2: SGHRS and YFSETQ. The CDR3 is 15 amino acids. The V and J ends lost 4 bases and 8 bases respectively, with 18 bases between them. CDR3 residues: CASSDGEAAAEKLFF. CDR3 DNA: TGCGCCAGCAGCGATGGGGAGGCAGCCGCCGAAAAACTGTTTTTT. The whole variable domain, filled in from reference TRBV5-1 and TRBJ1-4, reads KAGVTQTPRYLIKTRGQQVTLSCSPISGHRSVSWYQQTPGQGLQFLFEYFSETQRNKGNFPGRFSGRQFSNSRSEMNVSTLELGDSALYLCASSDGEAAAEKLFFGSGTQLSVL.

This clone appeared a few times. The chain is built from TRBV29-1 and TRBJ1-2; tentatively, D is TRBD1 (5 bases). CDR1 and CDR2 (germline): SQVTM, ANQGSEA. The CDR3 loop spans 16 amino acids. Trimming removed 2 bases from V and 0 bases from J, with 16 bases in between. CDR3 protein: CSVEKLLRTTNYGYTF. The CDR3 region has the DNA TGCAGCGTTGAAAAGCTTCTCAGGACAACTAACTATGGCTACACCTTC.

This clone was found a few times. The chain couples TRBV7-2 to TRBJ2-7; 12 bases agree with TRBD2. V lost 2 bases to trimming and J lost 5 bases; unmatched junction nucleotides: 4. Germline loops: CDR1 SGHTA, CDR2 FQGNSA. This CDR3 is built from 15 residues. For the CDR3, the DNA is TGTGCCAGCAGCTTACTAGCGGGAGGGCATAACGAGCAGTACTTC. Its translation is CASSLLAGGHNEQYF. Filled out from reference TRBV7-2 and TRBJ2-7, the complete variable domain reads GAGVSQSPSNKVTEKGKDVELRCDPISGHTALYWYRQSLGQGLEFLIYFQGNSAPDKSGLPSDRFSAERTGGSVSTLTIQRTQQEDSAVYLCASSLLAGGHNEQYFGPGTRLTVT.

The chain links TRBV7-6 to TRBJ2-7; 7 bases align to TRBD2. The CDR3 runs to 15 residues. CDR1 and CDR2 from the germline V gene are SGHVS and FNYEAQ. V gave up 2 bases and J gave up 3 bases; unmatched junction bases: 7. The CDR3 reads CASSLRGGSGYEQYF. The CDR3 DNA is TGTGCCAGCAGCTTACGCGGGGGTTCGGGCTACGAGCAGTACTTC.

The table lists this clone with a few counts. The genes are TRBV28 and TRBJ2-1; D is possibly TRBD2 (5 bases). V lost 7 bases to trimming and J lost 0 bases, with 16 bases between them. The CDR3 length is 16 residues. Germline CDR1 reads MDHEN; CDR2 reads SYDVKM. The CDR3 region has the DNA TGTGCCAGCATCTCGGCGCCGGGAAGCTCCTACAATGAGCAGTTCTTC. Its translation: CASISAPGSSYNEQFF.

This clone was counted only a few times. Germline and junction disagree at one end, which may indicate a read error. In DNA form, the CDR3 reads TGCGCCAGCAGCACAAGGTGGGACTTC. Its protein is CASSTRWDF. The V and J genes are TRBV5-1 and TRBJ2-7; no clear D. This CDR3 contains 9 residues. Germline CDR1 SGHRS, CDR2 YFSETQ.

This clone was found a few times. This chain joins TRBV7-9 and TRBJ2-1; 7 positions match TRBD1. Germline V gene data show CDR1 as SEHNR and CDR2 as FQNEAQ (reference sequence). This CDR3 region has 13 residues. With V trimmed by 8 bases and J by 6 bases, 7 bases remained unmatched. The DNA for the CDR3 is TGTGCCAGCCGAAAGGGGGCCGCCAATGAGCAGTTCTTC. This sequence encodes CASRKGAANEQFF.

The chain employs TRBV7-9 and TRBJ2-1, with a weak D call TRBD1 (6 bases). The CDR3 extends over 13 amino acids. The V end lost 4 bases, the J end lost 8 bases, and 12 bases lay between the germline ends. Germline V gene lookup returns CDR1 SEHNR and CDR2 FQNEAQ (reference sequence). In nucleotides, the CDR3 is TGTGCCAGCAGCTCCTTCAGGGGATATGAGCAGTTCTTC. Translation gives CASSSFRGYEQFF.

By frequency in the sample, this clone is medium-sized. The sample contains more than one DNA sequence encoding this CDR3. The chain links TRBV4-1 to TRBJ2-5; D unclear. Germline CDR1 is MGHRA and CDR2 is YSYEKL. This CDR3 contains 12 residues. V gave up 0 bases and J gave up 5 bases, with 4 bases separating them. DNA of the CDR3: TGCGCCAGCAGCCAAGAAGGGGAGACCCAGTACTTC. Amino acids: CASSQEGETQYF.

The CDR3 bases are TGCAGCGTCTCGGACAGGGAGAGGAGTGGCTACACCTTC. Translation gives CSVSDRERSGYTF. This chain uses TRBV29-1 with TRBJ1-2; 8 bases fit TRBD1. There are 13 residues in the CDR3. The J segment lost 7 bases and the V segment lost 6 bases, leaving 10 bases of the junction unmatched. Germline V lookup: CDR1 SQVTM, CDR2 ANQGSEA.

This clone has a handful of counts. The rearrangement links TRBV7-9 to TRBJ2-3; 9 nucleotides line up with TRBD1. The length of the CDR3 is 13 residues. The trim removed 5 bases at V and 9 bases at J, leaving 6 bases unmatched. Germline CDR1 SEHNR, CDR2 FQNEAQ (reference sequence). Here the CDR3 DNA reads TGTGCCAGCAGCAAGGGACAGGGTATAACGCAGTATTTT. It translates to CASSKGQGITQYF. Variable domain in full (rest from reference TRBV7-9 and TRBJ2-3): DTGVSQNPRHKITKRGQNVTFRCDPISEHNRLYWYRQTLGQGPEFLTYFQNEAQLEKSRLLSDRFSAERPKGSFSTLEIQRTEQGDSAMYLCASSKGQGITQYFGPGTRLTVL.

This clone has more than one count but fewer than ten. The chain uses TRBV18 and TRBJ2-1; D call uncertain. V gave up 3 bases and J gave up 5 bases, with 8 bases separating them. The CDR3 spans 13 residues. Per the germline V gene, CDR1 is KGHSH and CDR2 is LQKENI. CDR3 nucleotides: TGTGCCAGCTCACCCCAGTCGGACAATGAGCAGTTCTTC. This codes for CASSPQSDNEQFF.

There are a few counts of this clone. The chain uses TRBV30 and TRBJ2-2, with TRBD2 matching 8 bases. Germline values: CDR1 GTSNPN, CDR2 SVGIG (reference sequence). The ends lost 0 bases at V and 4 bases at J; junction bases unmatched: 1. The CDR3 is 14 residues long. CDR3 nucleotides: TGTGCCTGGAGTGTTGGACTAGCCACCGGGGAGCTGTTTTTT. Translating it yields CAWSVGLATGELFF. Together with reference TRBV30 and TRBJ2-2, the CDR3 gives the full variable domain: SQTIHQWPATLVQPVGSPLSLECTVEGTSNPNLYWYRQAAGRGLQLLFYSVGIGQISSEVPQNLSASRPQDRQFILSSKKLLLSDSGFYLCAWSVGLATGELFFGEGSRLTVL.

The V call is TRBV30, the J call TRBJ2-1; 8 nucleotides agree with TRBD2. V shed 4 bases, J shed 7 bases, and the junction held 6 bases outside the gene matches. The germline gives CDR1 GTSNPN, CDR2 SVGIG (reference sequence). This CDR3 region has 13 residues. The DNA of the CDR3 is TGTGCCTGGACGGCGGGAGGTTGGAATGAGCAGTTCTTC. Translation gives CAWTAGGWNEQFF.

This chain connects TRBV14 to TRBJ2-3; no clear D gene. Trimming pared 0 bases from V and 9 bases from J, leaving 19 bases between. Germline loops: CDR1 SGHDN, CDR2 FVKESK. This CDR3 has 16 amino acids. DNA for the CDR3: TGTGCCAGCAGCCAAGACTTCCAACCCGGCCTAGACACGCAGTATTTT. It translates to CASSQDFQPGLDTQYF.

This chain uses TRBV29-1 with TRBJ1-2, with D possibly TRBD1 on 6 matching bases. Germline CDR1 SQVTM, CDR2 ANQGSEA. The CDR3 extends over 14 amino acids. Trimming removed 3 bases from V and 9 bases from J, with 20 bases in between. CDR3 in amino acids: CSVEEALQGPRYTF. CDR3 nucleotide sequence: TGCAGCGTTGAGGAAGCTCTACAGGGTCCACGCTACACCTTC.

The rearrangement joins TRBV11-2 to TRBJ2-5, with D perhaps matching TRBD1 (6 bases). Per germline, CDR1 SGHAT and CDR2 FQNNGV. The CDR3 is 15 residues long. Trimming shortened V by 5 bases and J by 1 base, and 14 bases separated the two germline ends. This CDR3 is CASSPPQGIQETQYF. Written as DNA, the CDR3 is TGTGCCAGCAGCCCCCCACAGGGAATCCAAGAGACCCAGTACTTC.